The present entry profiles one T cell receptor beta chain with its context. Its target is not known. Germline values: CDR1 MGHRA, CDR2 YSYEKL. Trimming shortened V by 1 base and J by 8 bases, and 9 bases separated the two germline ends. The CDR3 runs to 13 residues. The sample comes from a study of shared clonotypes between healthy human individuals. Study-level background: Plates per donor: three CD4 naive, three CD4 memory, two CD8 naive, one CD8 memory. Study observations and caveats: Among a few donors, roughly 5.4% of naive CD4 clonotypes were found in common.

Naive-designated CD8 cells lacked CD45RO, were positively enriched for CCR7, and omitted terminally differentiated effector memory CD45RA+ cells. Only in-frame clones appear in the TCRdb table, and some are missing; sequencing was by immunoSEQ multiplex PCR. This table has 2 million to 2.5 million clones, over 85% appearing once. The chain uses TRBV4-1 and TRBJ2-1; no clear D gene. Sequencing input: naive CD8+ T cells sorted from blood. This receptor was obtained from a young man in good health. CDR3 DNA sequence: TGCGCCAGCAGCCAAGTGGGGATCGATGAGCAGTTCTTC. Its protein product is CASSQVGIDEQFF.